This T cell receptor (beta chain) was obtained from a study of T cell responses to AZD1222 COVID-19 vaccine (dated by TCRdb to the early 2020s). Study-level background: TCR sequencing covered some 250 trial participants: about 210 given two doses of AZD1222 and 26 given two doses of MenACWY control vaccine. Trial participants were enrolled by age into subgroups of 18-55, 56-69 and 70-plus years, and 148, 28 and 57 TCR-sequenced participants, respectively, were included in these subgroups.

Results and caveats for the whole study, not just this receptor: Conclusions about previously exposed vaccinees are limited because only six or seven AZD1222 recipients were SARS-CoV-2 seropositive at baseline. Epitopes outside the regions mutated in the B.1.351 and B.1.1.7 variants were reportedly recognized by nearly half of the unique spike-specific TCRs. CD4 TCRs associated with the vaccine covered the entire spike protein, and the dominant responses were in regions 160-218 and 743-854. In the small 56-69-year group, the increase in depth fell short of significance, most likely because of low power. Participants were mostly white British and included more females than males, and it was suggested by the authors that clonal diversity may have been underestimated. Because no day 14 peak-response samples were available, repertoires were characterized only after the peak T cell response. After two AZD1222 doses, spike-specific TCR breadth and depth were significantly higher than at day 0 and than in MenACWY recipients.

The CDR1 and CDR2 encoded by the germline V gene are KGHSH and LQKENI. Trimming leaves V shorter by 1 base and J shorter by 1 base, with the junction holding 6 bases beyond the gene matches. The CDR3 numbers 16 residues from cysteine through phenylalanine. The sequence is cut down to CDR3 DNA, 48 bases in frame from base 1. The CDR3 regions of human TCRbeta chains were analyzed by immunosequencing. Processing in the source paper ran as follows. TCRs in the repertoires were compared against a reference library of SARS-CoV-2-specific TCRs that had been generated with the MIRA antigen-specificity platform. Breadth was defined as the fraction of unique TCRs that were SARS-CoV-2-associated. Depth was defined as the fraction of total T cells that were SARS-CoV-2-associated. Using the MIRA data, each spike-specific TCR was assigned both to the spike region to which the TCR was reactive and to a CD4 or CD8 class. Log10-transformed breadth and depth values were compared by one-way ANOVA with Sidak's multiple comparisons tests. TCRdb holds this immuneACCESS table with in-frame rearrangements only. Some clones are missing; in checked studies, unresolved V genes explain under half, and the rest has no known cause. D and trimming come from the DNA, and the V and J calls and clone size come from that table. The sample table holds about 120,000 clones, of which over 75% were seen once. The ten largest clones capture under 4.5% of the sample.

A word on this clone: The antigen it recognizes is unknown. Qualities for individual bases were not recorded, and no much larger clone is one base off.

The intended sense of this specimen's time point label: about 28 days (+/-7) after the second vaccine dose. Explained via the paper, the treatment or condition label denotes: meningococcal conjugate vaccine given as trial control. The vaccinee samples were drawn from two UK trials, COV001 and COV002, one of which was a single-blind randomized controlled phase 2/3 trial testing AZD1222 (ChAdOx1 nCoV-19) in healthy adults. Trial participant PBMC samples were collected at day 0 and day 28 after the second dose for TCRbeta chain sequencing. Sequenced material: peripheral blood, taken 28 days after the second dose of the MenACWY control vaccine. Rearrangement joined TRBV18 to TRBJ1-1, with 7 bases matching TRBD1. The origin of this receptor is an adult who received the MenACWY meningococcal vaccine as a control. The nucleotide sequence reads as follows: TGTGCCAGCTCACCACTGACAGGGTTTGGGAACACTGAAGCTTTCTTT. It codes for CASSPLTGFGNTEAFF.